What follows are 14 T cell receptor beta chains derived from one specimen sequenced in a study of blood T cell repertoires in COVID-19. TCRdb's table, derived via immunoSEQ multiplex PCR, lists solely in-frame clones and lacks some. Among about 190,000 clones listed, less than 85% were seen once. The specimen was peripheral blood. These receptors came from a middle-aged man who had recovered from COVID-19.

CDR3 sequence (DNA): TGTGCCAGCAGCCAAGATTTGAGAAGCGAGCAGTACTTC. Translated: CASSQDLRSEQYF. The rearrangement joins TRBV14 to TRBJ2-7; D ambiguous. V was shortened by 0 bases and J by 6 bases, with 9 bases between the two germline ends. The CDR3 length is 13 residues. CDR1 is SGHDN and CDR2 is FVKESK in the germline V gene.

This chain joins TRBV19 and TRBJ2-2; 10 bases map to TRBD2. In germline, CDR1 is LNHDA, CDR2 SQIVND (reference sequence). The CDR3 is 14 amino acids. V lost 6 bases and J lost 6; bases outside the gene matches: 4. CDR3 sequence reads: CASSLGLASGELFF. As DNA, the CDR3 is TGTGCCAGTAGCCTGGGACTAGCGTCCGGGGAGCTGTTTTTT. The full variable domain, with the rest looked up from reference TRBV19 and TRBJ2-2, is DGGITQSPKYLFRKEGQNVTLSCEQNLNHDAMYWYRQDPGQGLRLIYYSQIVNDFQKGDIAEGYSVSREKKESFPLTVTSAQKNPTAFYLCASSLGLASGELFFGEGSRLTVL.

The chain uses TRBV18 and TRBJ2-1; D is possibly TRBD2 (6 bases). The V gene lost 6 bases and the J gene lost 5 bases, with 14 bases spanning the gap. The CDR3 spans 14 residues. Germline V lookup: CDR1 KGHSH, CDR2 LQKENI. CDR3 sequence: CASSKFGGDNEQFF. CDR3 DNA sequence: TGTGCCAGCTCCAAATTTGGCGGGGACAATGAGCAGTTCTTC.

The chain carries TRBV2 and TRBJ2-4; the D gene is possibly TRBD2 (5 bases). Germline lookup yields CDR1 SNHLY and CDR2 FYNNEI. V lost 8 bases and J lost 2, with 10 bases in between. This CDR3 has 13 amino acids. CDR3 sequence reads: CASSEGSKNIQYF. CDR3 in DNA: TGTGCCAGCTCTGAGGGATCCAAAAACATTCAGTACTTC.

This sequence joins TRBV7-9 and TRBJ2-1, with 8 bases aligning to TRBD1. The V segment lost 5 bases and the J segment 7 bases; nucleotides outside the gene matches: 4. Germline CDR1 reads SEHNR; CDR2 reads FQNEAQ (reference sequence). This CDR3 contains 13 residues. CDR3 sequence (DNA): TGTGCCAGCAGCGTCCACAGGGGGAATGAGCAGTTCTTC. Amino acids: CASSVHRGNEQFF.

This clone was counted at least ten times. Other DNA sequences within the sample encode an identical CDR3. The chain carries TRBV28 and TRBJ1-5, with D possibly matching TRBD1 (6 bases). In germline, CDR1 is MDHEN, CDR2 SYDVKM. Trimming removed 5 bases at V and 2 bases at J, with 10 bases between. The CDR3 sequence is 14 residues long. The CDR3 reads CASSERQGNQPQHF. The CDR3 coding sequence is TGTGCCAGCAGTGAAAGACAGGGCAATCAGCCCCAGCATTTT.

The rearrangement uses TRBV10-3 and TRBJ1-3, with D possibly being TRBD1 (6 bases). Germline V gene lookup returns CDR1 ENHRY and CDR2 SYGVKD. The CDR3 has 15 residues. Between the trimmed V and J ends, which lost 3 bases and 0 bases, there was a span of 9 bases. The CDR3 DNA reads as TGTGCCATCAGTGATGGCAGGGGCTCTGGAAACACCATATATTTT. Amino acids: CAISDGRGSGNTIYF.

The chain carries TRBV3-1 (or the pseudogene TRBV3-2) and TRBJ1-6; perhaps TRBD1 as D (6 bases). Trimming cost V 1 base and J 10 bases, with 14 bases left between them. The CDR3 covers 15 residues. Germline-derived CDR1 and CDR2 are LGHDT and YNNKEL (reference sequence). As DNA, the CDR3 is TGTGCCAGCAGCCAAGGTTGGGCAGGGGAATCACCCCTCCACTTT. It encodes CASSQGWAGESPLHF.

In its sample, this clone was seen a few times. J is TRBJ2-1 and V is TRBV5-1; the D gene is possibly TRBD1 (6 bases). Germline CDR1 is SGHRS and CDR2 is YFSETQ. The CDR3 runs to 13 residues. Trimming removed 4 bases from V and 7 bases from J, with 12 bases in between. The CDR3 DNA sequence: TGCGCCAGCAGCATACAGGGAGATAATGAGCAGTTCTTC. This sequence encodes CASSIQGDNEQFF.

This clone was picked up one time. The chain combines TRBV19 with TRBJ1-2; no definite D call. The V end lost 7 bases, the J end lost 4 bases, and 16 bases lay between the germline ends. Germline CDR1 LNHDA, CDR2 SQIVND (reference sequence). This CDR3 comprises 14 residues. CDR3 amino acids: CASIGETRSYGYTF. The CDR3 region has the DNA TGTGCCAGTATTGGAGAAACAAGGAGCTATGGCTACACCTTC.

The chain is built from TRBV20-1 and TRBJ1-1; 8 positions agree with TRBD1. Losses at the gene ends were 3 bases for V and 0 bases for J; bases not matched to a gene: 6. CDR1 is DFQATT and CDR2 is SNEGSKA in the germline V gene (reference sequence). The CDR3 is 15 amino acids. Written as DNA, the CDR3 is TGCAGTGCTAGTCGGGACAGGATAATGAACACTGAAGCTTTCTTT. Its translation is CSASRDRIMNTEAFF.

The chain uses TRBV20-1 and TRBJ1-5; D not certain. Trimming left V 6 bases short and J 15 bases short, with 18 bases between. Looked up from germline, CDR1 is DFQATT and CDR2 is SNEGSKA (reference sequence). CDR3 length equals 11 residues. CDR3 DNA sequence: TGCAGTGCCAGGAAAGGACTAGAAGGGCATTTT. It encodes CSARKGLEGHF.

The V gene is TRBV7-2, the J gene TRBJ1-1; D might be TRBD1 (5 bases). Trimming took off 2 bases at V and 2 bases at J, with 15 bases between the two ends. This CDR3 has 16 residues. Germline V gene data show CDR1 as SGHTA and CDR2 as FQGNSA. The CDR3 loop is CASSLPGNMGNTEAFF. As DNA, the CDR3 is TGTGCCAGCAGCTTACCAGGGAATATGGGTAACACTGAAGCTTTCTTT.

The rearrangement uses TRBV27 and TRBJ1-1; D not certain. The germline CDR1 and CDR2 sequences are MNHEY and SMNVEV (reference sequence). V lost 2 bases to trimming and J lost 0 bases, with 10 bases between them. The CDR3 runs to 15 residues. DNA for the CDR3: TGTGCCAGCAGTTTACTAGCAGCCATGAACACTGAAGCTTTCTTT. It yields the protein CASSLLAAMNTEAFF.